These 2 T cell receptor beta chains came from one sample sequenced in a study of T cells after yellow fever vaccination. A single record per CDR3 protein comes from TCRdb applying MiXCR to the 5' RACE reads. The sample carries hundreds of thousands of distinct CDR3 sequences, over 15% recorded once. The sample was PBMCs, taken before the yellow fever booster vaccination. These receptors all stem from a man between 18 and 29 years old who received the YFV17D yellow fever vaccine.

The chain combines TRBV27 with TRBJ2-2; 9 nucleotides agree with TRBD2. Germline loops: CDR1 MNHEY, CDR2 SMNVEV (reference sequence). The trim removed 7 bases at V and 4 bases at J, leaving 10 bases unmatched. The CDR3 has 16 amino acids. The CDR3 sequence: CASTTLLAGSTGELFF. CDR3 nucleotides: TGTGCCAGCACGACATTACTAGCGGGTAGCACCGGGGAGCTGTTTTTT.

The chain is built from TRBV5-4 and TRBJ2-1; perhaps TRBD1 as D (5 bases). The V gene lost 4 bases and the J gene lost 1 base, with 9 bases spanning the gap. The CDR3 totals 14 residues. Germline-derived CDR1 and CDR2 are SGHNT and YYREEE (reference sequence). CDR3 sequence: CASSATASYNEQFF. The CDR3 DNA reads as TGTGCCAGCAGCGCGACAGCTTCCTACAATGAGCAGTTCTTC.